Reported below is one TCR beta chain. This record belongs to a study of cytomegalovirus exposure and HLA in healthy donors. The PCR had 60 Vbeta and 13 Jbeta primers. Assay used: immunoSEQ multiplex PCR; TCRdb lists only in-frame clones, some missing. Here the sample spans 74,000 or so clones, about 71% being singletons. The clonotype was recovered from a woman aged 40-49 years in good health and CMV-seronegative. The sequenced sample was PBMCs.

CDR3 in amino acids: CASRGQEANYGYTF. For the CDR3, the DNA is TGCGCCAGCAGGGGGCAGGAAGCTAACTATGGCTACACCTTC. The chain has TRBV10-1 and TRBJ1-2, with a tentative D call TRBD1 (5 bases). The CDR3 has 14 residues. Trimming pared 6 bases from V and 0 bases from J, leaving 11 bases between. Per the germline V gene, CDR1 is WNHNN and CDR2 is SYGVQD (reference sequence).